The 15 T cell receptor beta chains in this list originate from one sample, sequenced in a study of T cell repertoires in cytomegalovirus infection. MiXCR, run by TCRdb on the reads, gives a single entry per CDR3 protein. The sample lists almost 500,000 distinct CDR3 sequences; approximately 10% were seen once. The sample taken for sequencing was PBMCs. These receptors came from a human donor in good health (CMV status not recorded). Some clones in this sample may be carry-over from other donors' samples.

This clonotype was seen only once. This sequence may be a read error, since a much larger clone differs from it by one base. J is TRBJ1-4 and V is TRBV6-2 or TRBV6-3; TRBD1 might be the D (6 bases). CDR3 size: 14 residues. V lost 5 bases and J 8 bases, leaving 15 bases between the germline ends. CDR1 is MNHEY, CDR2 SVGEGT, per germline. The CDR3 is CASSKKDRKEKLFF. In DNA, the CDR3 is TGTGCCAGCAGTAAGAAGGACAGAAAGGAAAAACTGTTTTTT.

The rearrangement links TRBV28 to TRBJ2-5; a possible D gene is TRBD2 (5 bases). The V end was cut by 5 bases, the J end by 6 bases, with 16 bases between. Looked up from germline, CDR1 is MDHEN and CDR2 is SYDVKM. The CDR3 consists of 14 residues. Here the CDR3 DNA reads TGTGCCAGCAGTACAATCGGGCGGGTACAGACCCAGTACTTC. It specifies CASSTIGRVQTQYF. The variable domain in full, with the rest retrieved from reference TRBV28 and TRBJ2-5, is DVKVTQSSRYLVKRTGEKVFLECVQDMDHENMFWYRQDPGLGLRLIYFSYDVKMKEKGDIPEGYSVSREKKERFSLILESASTNQTSMYLCASSTIGRVQTQYFGPGTRLLVL.

There are many counts of this clonotype. The chain couples TRBV3-1 to TRBJ2-7, with TRBD2 identical over 12 bases. Germline assignment: CDR1 LGHDT and CDR2 YNNKEL (reference sequence). The CDR3 extends over 16 amino acids. V shed 1 base and J 2 bases; nucleotides not matched to a gene: 3. DNA for the CDR3: TGTGCCAGCAGCCAAGCCCGGACTAGCGGGACCTACGAGCAGTACTTC. It codes for CASSQARTSGTYEQYF.

This clonotype appeared many times. The V and J genes are TRBV6-2 or TRBV6-3 and TRBJ2-2; 14 nucleotides match TRBD2. This CDR3 comprises 19 residues. From germline, CDR1 is MNHEY and CDR2 SVGEGT. V was clipped by 5 bases and J by 2 bases; unmatched bases: 10. CDR3 coding DNA: TGTGCCAGCAGTCCGACCGGGACTAGCGGGGGCCTTAACACCGGGGAGCTGTTTTTT. It yields the protein CASSPTGTSGGLNTGELFF.

This clonotype occurred many times. The chain recombines TRBV20-1 with TRBJ1-4, with D possibly being TRBD1 (5 bases). The CDR3 spans 13 residues. In germline, CDR1 is DFQATT, CDR2 SNEGSKA (reference sequence). Trimming pared 3 bases from V and 3 bases from J, leaving 8 bases between. This CDR3 reads CSASTGANEKLFF. The CDR3 region has the DNA TGCAGTGCTAGTACGGGGGCTAATGAAAAACTGTTTTTT.

On this clonotype itself: With a much larger clone just one base away, this may be a read error. V is TRBV29-1 and J is TRBJ2-1; TRBD2 matches 15 bases. CDR3 length: 17 residues. Germline loops: CDR1 SQVTM, CDR2 ANQGSEA. V was clipped by 3 bases and J by 0 bases; unmatched bases: 3. The DNA of the CDR3 is TGCAGCGTTGACGGACTAGCGGGGGGGAACTCCTACAATGAGCAGTTCTTC. Protein product: CSVDGLAGGNSYNEQFF.

This clonotype was found a few times. The chain employs TRBV28 and TRBJ1-2; the D is unclear. The V end lost 2 bases, the J end lost 4 bases, and 14 bases lay between the germline ends. This CDR3 spans 15 amino acids. From germline, CDR1 is MDHEN and CDR2 SYDVKM. Here the CDR3 DNA reads TGTGCCAGCAGTTTACAGCTCCCGAACTCCTATGGCTACACCTTC. Translation: CASSLQLPNSYGYTF.

This sequence joins TRBV11-2 and TRBJ1-5; perhaps TRBD1 as D (5 bases). The V end was cut by 1 base, the J end by 4 bases, with 17 bases between. The CDR3 spans 17 residues. The germline V gene encodes CDR1 SGHAT and CDR2 FQNNGV. The CDR3 coding sequence is TGTGCCAGCAGCTTAGGGGACGGGATGGTAAGGAATCAGCCCCAGCATTTT. It is translated as CASSLGDGMVRNQPQHF.

The chain employs TRBV29-1 and TRBJ2-5; 11 bases fit TRBD1. The CDR3 runs to 14 residues. V was pared by 3 bases and J by 5 bases, with 5 bases of the junction left unmatched. Germline CDR1 and CDR2: SQVTM and ANQGSEA. The CDR3 reads CSVDLGTGGETQYF. In nucleotides, the CDR3 is TGCAGCGTTGACCTCGGGACAGGGGGGGAGACCCAGTACTTC.

V usage is TRBV3-1 and J usage is TRBJ1-1; 7 positions match TRBD1. Germline V CDR1 and CDR2: LGHDT, YNNKEL (reference sequence). Losses at the gene ends were 3 bases for V and 4 bases for J; bases not matched to a gene: 5. The CDR3 sequence is 14 residues long. The CDR3 spells CASSHPGTATEAFF. CDR3 bases: TGTGCCAGCAGCCATCCCGGGACAGCCACTGAAGCTTTCTTT.

There are many counts of this clonotype. This chain connects TRBV28 to TRBJ2-5, with 7 bases fitting TRBD1. This CDR3 region has 15 residues. The ends lost 6 bases at V and 5 bases at J; junction bases unmatched: 12. Germline lookup yields CDR1 MDHEN and CDR2 SYDVKM. CDR3 in amino acids: CASRPRTGEKETQYF. CDR3 bases: TGTGCCAGCAGACCCCGGACAGGCGAGAAGGAGACCCAGTACTTC.

Of note for this clonotype: This may arise from a read error, as a much more abundant clone is one base away. V and J are TRBV7-8 and TRBJ1-1; no firm D call. Per the germline V gene, CDR1 is SGHVS and CDR2 is FQNEAQ. The length of the CDR3 is 13 residues. The CDR3 DNA reads TGTGCCGGCAGCTTCTTCCAGGACACTGAAGCTTTCTTT. Translating gives CAGSFFQDTEAFF. The whole variable domain, remainder taken from reference TRBV7-8 and TRBJ1-1, is GAGVSQSPRYKVAKRGQDVALRCDPISGHVSLFWYQQALGQGPEFLTYFQNEAQLDKSGLPSDRFFAERPEGSVSTLKIQRTQQEDSAVYLCAGSFFQDTEAFFGQGTRLTVV.

This rearrangement joins TRBV20-1 to TRBJ2-1; 10 bases fit TRBD2. The CDR3 is 19 residues long. The J segment lost 0 bases and the V segment lost 0 bases, leaving 11 bases of the junction unmatched. From germline, CDR1 is DFQATT and CDR2 SNEGSKA (reference sequence). CDR3 DNA sequence: TGCAGTGCTAGAGATAGGAGGGGGAAGCGGGGGGGCTCCTACAATGAGCAGTTCTTC. Translation gives CSARDRRGKRGGSYNEQFF.

This clonotype showed up many times. The genes are TRBV20-1 and TRBJ2-7; 7 positions match TRBD2. J was trimmed by 5 bases and V by 2 bases; bases with no gene match: 21. The CDR3 runs 18 residues. Looked up from germline, CDR1 is DFQATT and CDR2 is SNEGSKA (reference sequence). CDR3 bases: TGCAGTGCTAGACCTTACGGTGGGGGGGAGGGCAGGTTTGACGAGCAGTACTTC. Encoded protein: CSARPYGGGEGRFDEQYF.

This clonotype showed up many times. This chain connects TRBV14 to TRBJ1-1, with a tentative D call TRBD1 (6 bases). The CDR3 is made up of 15 amino acids. CDR1 and CDR2 from the germline V gene are SGHDN and FVKESK. V was trimmed by 2 bases and J by 2 bases, leaving 12 bases between them. In DNA, the CDR3 is TGTGCCAGCAGCCAAAGGACAGCTATTAACACTGAAGCTTTCTTT. Translated: CASSQRTAINTEAFF.